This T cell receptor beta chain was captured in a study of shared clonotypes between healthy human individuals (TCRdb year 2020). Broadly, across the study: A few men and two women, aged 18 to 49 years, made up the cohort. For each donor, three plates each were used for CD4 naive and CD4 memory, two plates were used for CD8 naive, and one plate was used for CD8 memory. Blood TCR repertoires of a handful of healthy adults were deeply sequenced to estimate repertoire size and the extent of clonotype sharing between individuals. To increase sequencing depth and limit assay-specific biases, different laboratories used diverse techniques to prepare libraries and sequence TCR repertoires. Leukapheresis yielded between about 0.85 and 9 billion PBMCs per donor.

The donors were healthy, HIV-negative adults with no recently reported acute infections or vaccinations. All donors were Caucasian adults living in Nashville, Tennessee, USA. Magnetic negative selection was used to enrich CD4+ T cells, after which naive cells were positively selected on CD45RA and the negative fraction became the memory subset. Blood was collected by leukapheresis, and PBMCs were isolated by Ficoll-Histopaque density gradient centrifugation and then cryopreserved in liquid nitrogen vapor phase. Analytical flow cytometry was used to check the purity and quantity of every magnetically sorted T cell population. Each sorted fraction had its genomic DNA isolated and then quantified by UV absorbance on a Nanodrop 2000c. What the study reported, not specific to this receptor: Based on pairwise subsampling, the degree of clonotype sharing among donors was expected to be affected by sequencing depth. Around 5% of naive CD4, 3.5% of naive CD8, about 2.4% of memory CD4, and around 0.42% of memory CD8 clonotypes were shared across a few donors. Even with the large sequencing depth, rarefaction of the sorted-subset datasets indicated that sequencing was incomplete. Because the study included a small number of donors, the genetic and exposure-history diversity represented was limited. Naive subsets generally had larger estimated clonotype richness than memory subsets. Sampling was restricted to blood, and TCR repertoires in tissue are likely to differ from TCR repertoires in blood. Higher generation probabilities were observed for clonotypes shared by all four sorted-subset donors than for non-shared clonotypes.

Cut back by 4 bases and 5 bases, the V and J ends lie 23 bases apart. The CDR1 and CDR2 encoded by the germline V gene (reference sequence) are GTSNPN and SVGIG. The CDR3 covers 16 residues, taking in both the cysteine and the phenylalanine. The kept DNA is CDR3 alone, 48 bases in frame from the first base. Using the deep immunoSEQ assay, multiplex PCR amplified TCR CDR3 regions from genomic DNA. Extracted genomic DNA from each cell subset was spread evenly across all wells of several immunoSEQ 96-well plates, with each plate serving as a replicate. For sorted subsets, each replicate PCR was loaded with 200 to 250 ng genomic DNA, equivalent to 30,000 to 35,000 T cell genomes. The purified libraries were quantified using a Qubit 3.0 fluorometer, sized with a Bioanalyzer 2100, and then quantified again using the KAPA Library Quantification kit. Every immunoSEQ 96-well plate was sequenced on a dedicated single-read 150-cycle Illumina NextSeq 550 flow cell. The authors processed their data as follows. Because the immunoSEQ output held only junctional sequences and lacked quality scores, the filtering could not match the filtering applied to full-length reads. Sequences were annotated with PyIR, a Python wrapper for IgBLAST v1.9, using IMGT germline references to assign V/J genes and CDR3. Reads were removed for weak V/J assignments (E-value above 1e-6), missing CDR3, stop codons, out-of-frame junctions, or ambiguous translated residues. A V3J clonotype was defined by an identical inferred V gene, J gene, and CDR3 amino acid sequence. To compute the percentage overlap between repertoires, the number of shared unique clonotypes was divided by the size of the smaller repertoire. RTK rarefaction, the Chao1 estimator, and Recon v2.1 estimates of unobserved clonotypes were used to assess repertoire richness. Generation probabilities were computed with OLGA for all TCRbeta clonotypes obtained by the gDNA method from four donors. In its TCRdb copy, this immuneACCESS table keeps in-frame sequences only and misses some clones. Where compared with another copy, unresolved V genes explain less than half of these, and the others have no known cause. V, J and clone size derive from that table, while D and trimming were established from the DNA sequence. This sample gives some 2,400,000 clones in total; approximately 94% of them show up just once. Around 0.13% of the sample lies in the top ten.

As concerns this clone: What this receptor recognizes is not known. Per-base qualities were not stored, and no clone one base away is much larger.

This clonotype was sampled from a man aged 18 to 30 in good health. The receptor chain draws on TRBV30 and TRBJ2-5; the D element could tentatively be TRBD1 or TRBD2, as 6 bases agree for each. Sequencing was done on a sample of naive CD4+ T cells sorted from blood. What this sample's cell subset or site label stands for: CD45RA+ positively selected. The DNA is TGTGCCTGGACCCGGCGGGGCAGGGGTGAGAAGGAGACCCAGTACTTC. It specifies CAWTRRGRGEKETQYF.